This TCR beta chain was captured by sequencing in a study of neoadjuvant nivolumab and ipilimumab in lung cancer. Sequencing used immunoSEQ multiplex PCR; TCRdb keeps in-frame clones, though not all of them. The table lists approximately 15,000 clones, about two thirds of them singletons. The germline V and J ends were trimmed by 0 bases and 3 bases, with 6 bases remaining between them. The germline V gene encodes CDR1 GTSNPN and CDR2 SVGIG (reference sequence). The CDR3 spans 12 residues. This receptor was identified in an adult with non-small cell lung cancer. The specimen comprised peripheral blood, sampled after neoadjuvant nivolumab, alone or with ipilimumab, at or shortly before surgery. The rearrangement uses TRBV30 and TRBJ2-7; D is unclear. The CDR3 DNA follows: TGTGCCTGGAGTGTGAACGGCTACGAGCAGTACTTC. Translation gives CAWSVNGYEQYF.